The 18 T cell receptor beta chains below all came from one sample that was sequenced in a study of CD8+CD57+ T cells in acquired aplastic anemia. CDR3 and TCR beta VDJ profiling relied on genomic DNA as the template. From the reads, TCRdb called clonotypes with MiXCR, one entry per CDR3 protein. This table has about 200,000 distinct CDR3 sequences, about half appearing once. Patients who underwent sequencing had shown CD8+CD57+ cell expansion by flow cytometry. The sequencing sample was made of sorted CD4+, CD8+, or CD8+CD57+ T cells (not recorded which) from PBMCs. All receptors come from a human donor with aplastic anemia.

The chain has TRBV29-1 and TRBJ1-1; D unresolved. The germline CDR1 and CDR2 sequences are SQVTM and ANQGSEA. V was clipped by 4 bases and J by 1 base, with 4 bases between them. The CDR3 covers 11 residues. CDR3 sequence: CSVGENTEAFF. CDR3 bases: TGCAGCGTTGGTGAGAACACTGAAGCTTTCTTT.

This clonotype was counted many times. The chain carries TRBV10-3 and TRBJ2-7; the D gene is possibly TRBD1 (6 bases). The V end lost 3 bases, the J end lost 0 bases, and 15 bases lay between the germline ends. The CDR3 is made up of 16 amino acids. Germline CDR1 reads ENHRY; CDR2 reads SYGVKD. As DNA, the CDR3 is TGTGCCATCAGTGACCAGGGACACCTTGACTCCTACGAGCAGTACTTC. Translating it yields CAISDQGHLDSYEQYF.

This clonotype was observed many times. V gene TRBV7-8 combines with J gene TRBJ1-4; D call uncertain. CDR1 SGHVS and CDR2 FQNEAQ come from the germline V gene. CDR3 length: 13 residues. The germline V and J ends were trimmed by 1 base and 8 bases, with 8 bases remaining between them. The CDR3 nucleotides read TGTGCCAGCAGCTTAGAAGAGGAAGAAAAACTGTTTTTT. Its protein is CASSLEEEEKLFF.

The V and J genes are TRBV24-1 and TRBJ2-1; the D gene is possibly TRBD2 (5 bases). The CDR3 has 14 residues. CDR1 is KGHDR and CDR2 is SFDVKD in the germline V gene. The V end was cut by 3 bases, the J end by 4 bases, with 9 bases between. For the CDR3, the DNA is TGTGCCACCAGTGATAGCGGACCATACAATGAGCAGTTCTTC. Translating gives CATSDSGPYNEQFF.

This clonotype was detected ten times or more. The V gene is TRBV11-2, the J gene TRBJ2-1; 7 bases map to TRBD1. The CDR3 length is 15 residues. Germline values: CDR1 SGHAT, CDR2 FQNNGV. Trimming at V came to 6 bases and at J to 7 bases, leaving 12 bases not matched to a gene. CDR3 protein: CASSFATGMWNEQFF. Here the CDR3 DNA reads TGTGCCAGCAGTTTCGCGACAGGGATGTGGAATGAGCAGTTCTTC.

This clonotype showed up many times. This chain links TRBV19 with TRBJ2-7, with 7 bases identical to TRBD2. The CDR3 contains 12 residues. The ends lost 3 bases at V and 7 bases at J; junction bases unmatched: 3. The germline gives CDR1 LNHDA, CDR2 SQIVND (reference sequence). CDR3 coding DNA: TGTGCCAGTAGTATGGGGGGGGAAGAGCAGTACTTC. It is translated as CASSMGGEEQYF.

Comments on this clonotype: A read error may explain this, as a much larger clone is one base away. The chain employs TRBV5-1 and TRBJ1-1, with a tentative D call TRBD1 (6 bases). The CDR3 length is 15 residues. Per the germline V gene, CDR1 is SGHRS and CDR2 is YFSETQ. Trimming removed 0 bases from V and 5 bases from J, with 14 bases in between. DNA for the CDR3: TGCGCCAGCAGCTTGGACGGACAGTCGGGGACTGAAGCTTTCTTT. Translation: CASSLDGQSGTEAFF.

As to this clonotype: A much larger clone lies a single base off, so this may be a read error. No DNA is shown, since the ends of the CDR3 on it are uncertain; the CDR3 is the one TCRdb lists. CDR3 sequence: CSVRTDYTCEQYF. The gene calls are TRBV29-1 and TRBJ2-7; TRBD1, the D gene given by the table, was not confirmed from the DNA. A total of 13 residues make up the CDR3, ends included. Germline lookup yields CDR1 SQVTM and CDR2 ANQGSEA.

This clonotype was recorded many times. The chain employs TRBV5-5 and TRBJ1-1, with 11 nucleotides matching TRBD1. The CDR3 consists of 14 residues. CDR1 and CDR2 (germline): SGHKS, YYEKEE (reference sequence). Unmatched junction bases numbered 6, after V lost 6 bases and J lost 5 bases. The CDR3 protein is CASTRDRGNTEAFF. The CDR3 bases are TGTGCCAGCACCCGGGACAGGGGGAATACTGAAGCTTTCTTT.

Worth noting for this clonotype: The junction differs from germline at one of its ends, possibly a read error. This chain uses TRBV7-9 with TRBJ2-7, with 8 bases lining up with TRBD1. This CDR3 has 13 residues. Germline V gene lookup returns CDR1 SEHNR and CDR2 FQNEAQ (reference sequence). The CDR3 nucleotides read TGCGCCAGCAGCCAATTACAGGGGGGCGAGCAGTACTTC. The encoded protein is CASSQLQGGEQYF.

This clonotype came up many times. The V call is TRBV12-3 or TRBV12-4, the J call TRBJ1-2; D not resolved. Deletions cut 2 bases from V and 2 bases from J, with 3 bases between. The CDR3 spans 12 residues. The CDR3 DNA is TGTGCCAGCAGTTTATACAACTATGGCTACACCTTC. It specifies CASSLYNYGYTF.

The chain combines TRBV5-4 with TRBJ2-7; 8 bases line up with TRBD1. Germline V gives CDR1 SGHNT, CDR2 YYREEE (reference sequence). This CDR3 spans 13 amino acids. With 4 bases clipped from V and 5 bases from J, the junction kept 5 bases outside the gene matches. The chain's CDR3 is CASSTTGDHEQYF. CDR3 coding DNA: TGTGCCAGCAGCACGACAGGGGACCACGAGCAGTACTTC.

CDR3 in DNA: TGTGCCAGCAGCGTAGGGGGGAGGTACACCGGGGAGCTGTTTTTT. Translating it yields CASSVGGRYTGELFF. This chain uses TRBV9 with TRBJ2-2, with D possibly being TRBD2 (6 bases). CDR3 length: 15 residues. V was clipped by 0 bases and J by 3 bases, with 9 bases between them. The germline CDR1 and CDR2 sequences are SGDLS and YYNGEE.

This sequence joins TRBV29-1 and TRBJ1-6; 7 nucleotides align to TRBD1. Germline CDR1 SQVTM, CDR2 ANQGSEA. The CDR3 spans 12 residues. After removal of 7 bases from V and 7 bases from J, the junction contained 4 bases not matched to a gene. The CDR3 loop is CSAGDRNSPLHF. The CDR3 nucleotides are TGCAGCGCTGGGGACAGAAATTCACCCCTCCACTTT.

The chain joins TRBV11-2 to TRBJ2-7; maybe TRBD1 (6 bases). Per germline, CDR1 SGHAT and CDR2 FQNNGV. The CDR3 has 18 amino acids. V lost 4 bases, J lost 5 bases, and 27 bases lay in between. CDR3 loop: CASSSRAPTGTRIHEQYF. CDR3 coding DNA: TGTGCCAGCAGCTCCAGGGCCCCGACCGGGACAAGAATCCACGAGCAGTACTTC.

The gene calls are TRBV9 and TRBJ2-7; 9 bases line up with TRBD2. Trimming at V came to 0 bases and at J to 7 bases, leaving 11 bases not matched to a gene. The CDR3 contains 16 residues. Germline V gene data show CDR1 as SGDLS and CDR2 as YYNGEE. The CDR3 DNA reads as TGTGCCAGCAGCGTAGGGGTCGGCGGGGGGGCACTTGAGCAGTACTTC. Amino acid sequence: CASSVGVGGGALEQYF.

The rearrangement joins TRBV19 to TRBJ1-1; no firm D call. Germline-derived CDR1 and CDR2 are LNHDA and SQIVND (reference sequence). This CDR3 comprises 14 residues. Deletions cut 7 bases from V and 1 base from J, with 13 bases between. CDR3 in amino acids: CASIGKTWNTEAFF. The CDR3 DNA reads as TGTGCCAGTATAGGAAAAACTTGGAACACTGAAGCTTTCTTT.

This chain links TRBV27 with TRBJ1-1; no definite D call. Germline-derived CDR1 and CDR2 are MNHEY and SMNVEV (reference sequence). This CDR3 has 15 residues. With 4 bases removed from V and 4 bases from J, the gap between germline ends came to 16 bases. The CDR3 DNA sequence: TGTGCCAGCAGTTCCCACCTCGGGGTGGGCACTGAAGCTTTCTTT. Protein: CASSSHLGVGTEAFF.